This T cell receptor (beta chain) was captured by sequencing in a study of glioma-infiltrating T cells after dendritic cell vaccination. Overall study: Patients had newly diagnosed or recurrent glioblastoma and received dendritic cell vaccines. At biweekly intervals, patients got three intradermal dendritic cell vaccine injections. Study conclusions and caveats: Few patients contributed both blood and tumor specimens.

About this clone itself: Its target is not known.

The PCR used 60 V beta and 13 J beta primers. Sequencing used immunoSEQ multiplex PCR; TCRdb keeps in-frame clones, though not all of them. The sample carries about 49,000 clones, over 75% recorded once. The germline gives CDR1 SEHNR, CDR2 FQNEAQ (reference sequence). V was pared by 4 bases and J by 7 bases, with 17 bases between. CDR3 length: 14 amino acids. This clonotype was obtained from a human donor with glioblastoma. This sample comprised blood, obtained before dendritic cell vaccination. The V gene is TRBV7-9, the J gene TRBJ2-7; TRBD1 is a possible D gene (6 bases). CDR3 DNA sequence: TGTGCCAGCAGCTACCGGGACATTTTAGGGGAGCAGTACTTC. It translates to CASSYRDILGEQYF.